This T cell receptor beta chain was identified during a study of technical replicates of blood from four donors. Clones were read by immunoSEQ multiplex PCR, and TCRdb kept only the in-frame ones, dropping some. Of about 81,000 clones listed, 96% are singletons. This CDR3 has 16 amino acids. V lost 5 bases and J lost 1; bases outside the gene matches: 9. The germline CDR1 and CDR2 sequences are SQVTM and ANQGSEA. The receptor comes from a human donor in good health. The source material was T cells isolated from PBMCs. V and J are TRBV29-1 and TRBJ2-5, with 11 bases fitting TRBD2. The CDR3 coding sequence is TGCAGCGTTTCTAGGGGACTAGCGGAAATCCAAGAGACCCAGTACTTC. It translates to CSVSRGLAEIQETQYF. Looking up the rest from reference TRBV29-1 and TRBJ2-5 gives the full variable domain: SAVISQKPSRDICQRGTSLTIQCQVDSQVTMMFWYRQQPGQSLTLIATANQGSEATYESGFVIDKFPISRPNLTFSTLTVSNMSPEDSSIYLCSVSRGLAEIQETQYFGPGTRLLVL.